This T cell receptor (beta chain) was documented in a study of blood T cell repertoires in COVID-19 (dated by TCRdb to 2020 to 2022). A note on the overall study: Samples covering the acute and convalescent phases of COVID-19 were provided by collaborators in the United States, Italy and Spain. Where HLA class I and class II types were available, the types were taken from metadata supplied by the sample provider, not from assay-based typing. The samples were drawn from the first 160 participants of the ongoing ImmuneRACE study and from 1,254 subjects provided by 6 global collaborators. The prospective study material was composed of cDNA or gDNA derived from T cells, B-cell-depleted T cells, or PBMCs. The repertoires were released in a freely available public database intended as a resource for research on the immune response to SARS-CoV-2. Sample metadata almost always included a de-identified subject ID, COVID-19 status, age in years and sex. The dataset comprised deeply sampled blood TCRbeta repertoires from subjects exposed to, actively infected with, or recovered from COVID-19.

Reading the germline V gene (reference sequence) gives CDR1 GTSNPN and CDR2 SVGIG. Spanning cysteine to phenylalanine, the CDR3 consists of 15 amino acids. Only the CDR3 DNA is retained, 45 bases long and in frame from the first base. V and J lose 4 bases and 0 bases, and a span of 16 bases separates them. A remark on this clone: Its antigen specificity is not known. Per-base quality was not reported, and no clone a single base away is much larger than it.

Collaborating institutions collected whole blood in K2EDTA tubes following their own protocols. For TCRbeta analysis, collaborators shipped samples in one of three forms: frozen whole blood, isolated PBMCs, or DNA extracted from either of those sample types. The immunoSEQ Assay, a bias-controlled multiplex PCR, was used to amplify TCRbeta CDR3 regions from genomic DNA. Per the authors' processing: The number of nucleated cells in each sample was estimated from the amplification of reference gene primers within the assay. To quantify the absolute abundance of each unique TCRbeta CDR3 rearrangement, sequence reads were collapsed and filtered. For each sample, productive Simpson clonality was calculated as the square root of Simpson's diversity index across productive rearrangements. TCRdb retrieved this table from immuneACCESS and kept in-frame rearrangements only. Not all clones are present; in checked studies, unresolved V genes account for under half, and no reason is known for the remainder. V and J calls and clone size come straight from that table; D and trimming were deduced from the DNA. In this sample the table shows more than 300,000 clones, approximately 82% of which occur a single time. The ten biggest clones cover about 1.2% of the sample.

What the authors observed across the whole study: The quantity of clinical and demographic metadata differed by source and by participant and was supplied without curation.

The sequence is built from TRBV30 and TRBJ2-7; the D segment could be TRBD1, given 6 matching bases. The sequencing input was peripheral blood. The source of this sequence is a woman aged 45-65 years with acute or convalescent COVID-19. The DNA is as follows: TGTGCCTGGACCAAACCCGGACAGAGCTCCTACGAGCAGTACTTC. This is translated as CAWTKPGQSSYEQYF.